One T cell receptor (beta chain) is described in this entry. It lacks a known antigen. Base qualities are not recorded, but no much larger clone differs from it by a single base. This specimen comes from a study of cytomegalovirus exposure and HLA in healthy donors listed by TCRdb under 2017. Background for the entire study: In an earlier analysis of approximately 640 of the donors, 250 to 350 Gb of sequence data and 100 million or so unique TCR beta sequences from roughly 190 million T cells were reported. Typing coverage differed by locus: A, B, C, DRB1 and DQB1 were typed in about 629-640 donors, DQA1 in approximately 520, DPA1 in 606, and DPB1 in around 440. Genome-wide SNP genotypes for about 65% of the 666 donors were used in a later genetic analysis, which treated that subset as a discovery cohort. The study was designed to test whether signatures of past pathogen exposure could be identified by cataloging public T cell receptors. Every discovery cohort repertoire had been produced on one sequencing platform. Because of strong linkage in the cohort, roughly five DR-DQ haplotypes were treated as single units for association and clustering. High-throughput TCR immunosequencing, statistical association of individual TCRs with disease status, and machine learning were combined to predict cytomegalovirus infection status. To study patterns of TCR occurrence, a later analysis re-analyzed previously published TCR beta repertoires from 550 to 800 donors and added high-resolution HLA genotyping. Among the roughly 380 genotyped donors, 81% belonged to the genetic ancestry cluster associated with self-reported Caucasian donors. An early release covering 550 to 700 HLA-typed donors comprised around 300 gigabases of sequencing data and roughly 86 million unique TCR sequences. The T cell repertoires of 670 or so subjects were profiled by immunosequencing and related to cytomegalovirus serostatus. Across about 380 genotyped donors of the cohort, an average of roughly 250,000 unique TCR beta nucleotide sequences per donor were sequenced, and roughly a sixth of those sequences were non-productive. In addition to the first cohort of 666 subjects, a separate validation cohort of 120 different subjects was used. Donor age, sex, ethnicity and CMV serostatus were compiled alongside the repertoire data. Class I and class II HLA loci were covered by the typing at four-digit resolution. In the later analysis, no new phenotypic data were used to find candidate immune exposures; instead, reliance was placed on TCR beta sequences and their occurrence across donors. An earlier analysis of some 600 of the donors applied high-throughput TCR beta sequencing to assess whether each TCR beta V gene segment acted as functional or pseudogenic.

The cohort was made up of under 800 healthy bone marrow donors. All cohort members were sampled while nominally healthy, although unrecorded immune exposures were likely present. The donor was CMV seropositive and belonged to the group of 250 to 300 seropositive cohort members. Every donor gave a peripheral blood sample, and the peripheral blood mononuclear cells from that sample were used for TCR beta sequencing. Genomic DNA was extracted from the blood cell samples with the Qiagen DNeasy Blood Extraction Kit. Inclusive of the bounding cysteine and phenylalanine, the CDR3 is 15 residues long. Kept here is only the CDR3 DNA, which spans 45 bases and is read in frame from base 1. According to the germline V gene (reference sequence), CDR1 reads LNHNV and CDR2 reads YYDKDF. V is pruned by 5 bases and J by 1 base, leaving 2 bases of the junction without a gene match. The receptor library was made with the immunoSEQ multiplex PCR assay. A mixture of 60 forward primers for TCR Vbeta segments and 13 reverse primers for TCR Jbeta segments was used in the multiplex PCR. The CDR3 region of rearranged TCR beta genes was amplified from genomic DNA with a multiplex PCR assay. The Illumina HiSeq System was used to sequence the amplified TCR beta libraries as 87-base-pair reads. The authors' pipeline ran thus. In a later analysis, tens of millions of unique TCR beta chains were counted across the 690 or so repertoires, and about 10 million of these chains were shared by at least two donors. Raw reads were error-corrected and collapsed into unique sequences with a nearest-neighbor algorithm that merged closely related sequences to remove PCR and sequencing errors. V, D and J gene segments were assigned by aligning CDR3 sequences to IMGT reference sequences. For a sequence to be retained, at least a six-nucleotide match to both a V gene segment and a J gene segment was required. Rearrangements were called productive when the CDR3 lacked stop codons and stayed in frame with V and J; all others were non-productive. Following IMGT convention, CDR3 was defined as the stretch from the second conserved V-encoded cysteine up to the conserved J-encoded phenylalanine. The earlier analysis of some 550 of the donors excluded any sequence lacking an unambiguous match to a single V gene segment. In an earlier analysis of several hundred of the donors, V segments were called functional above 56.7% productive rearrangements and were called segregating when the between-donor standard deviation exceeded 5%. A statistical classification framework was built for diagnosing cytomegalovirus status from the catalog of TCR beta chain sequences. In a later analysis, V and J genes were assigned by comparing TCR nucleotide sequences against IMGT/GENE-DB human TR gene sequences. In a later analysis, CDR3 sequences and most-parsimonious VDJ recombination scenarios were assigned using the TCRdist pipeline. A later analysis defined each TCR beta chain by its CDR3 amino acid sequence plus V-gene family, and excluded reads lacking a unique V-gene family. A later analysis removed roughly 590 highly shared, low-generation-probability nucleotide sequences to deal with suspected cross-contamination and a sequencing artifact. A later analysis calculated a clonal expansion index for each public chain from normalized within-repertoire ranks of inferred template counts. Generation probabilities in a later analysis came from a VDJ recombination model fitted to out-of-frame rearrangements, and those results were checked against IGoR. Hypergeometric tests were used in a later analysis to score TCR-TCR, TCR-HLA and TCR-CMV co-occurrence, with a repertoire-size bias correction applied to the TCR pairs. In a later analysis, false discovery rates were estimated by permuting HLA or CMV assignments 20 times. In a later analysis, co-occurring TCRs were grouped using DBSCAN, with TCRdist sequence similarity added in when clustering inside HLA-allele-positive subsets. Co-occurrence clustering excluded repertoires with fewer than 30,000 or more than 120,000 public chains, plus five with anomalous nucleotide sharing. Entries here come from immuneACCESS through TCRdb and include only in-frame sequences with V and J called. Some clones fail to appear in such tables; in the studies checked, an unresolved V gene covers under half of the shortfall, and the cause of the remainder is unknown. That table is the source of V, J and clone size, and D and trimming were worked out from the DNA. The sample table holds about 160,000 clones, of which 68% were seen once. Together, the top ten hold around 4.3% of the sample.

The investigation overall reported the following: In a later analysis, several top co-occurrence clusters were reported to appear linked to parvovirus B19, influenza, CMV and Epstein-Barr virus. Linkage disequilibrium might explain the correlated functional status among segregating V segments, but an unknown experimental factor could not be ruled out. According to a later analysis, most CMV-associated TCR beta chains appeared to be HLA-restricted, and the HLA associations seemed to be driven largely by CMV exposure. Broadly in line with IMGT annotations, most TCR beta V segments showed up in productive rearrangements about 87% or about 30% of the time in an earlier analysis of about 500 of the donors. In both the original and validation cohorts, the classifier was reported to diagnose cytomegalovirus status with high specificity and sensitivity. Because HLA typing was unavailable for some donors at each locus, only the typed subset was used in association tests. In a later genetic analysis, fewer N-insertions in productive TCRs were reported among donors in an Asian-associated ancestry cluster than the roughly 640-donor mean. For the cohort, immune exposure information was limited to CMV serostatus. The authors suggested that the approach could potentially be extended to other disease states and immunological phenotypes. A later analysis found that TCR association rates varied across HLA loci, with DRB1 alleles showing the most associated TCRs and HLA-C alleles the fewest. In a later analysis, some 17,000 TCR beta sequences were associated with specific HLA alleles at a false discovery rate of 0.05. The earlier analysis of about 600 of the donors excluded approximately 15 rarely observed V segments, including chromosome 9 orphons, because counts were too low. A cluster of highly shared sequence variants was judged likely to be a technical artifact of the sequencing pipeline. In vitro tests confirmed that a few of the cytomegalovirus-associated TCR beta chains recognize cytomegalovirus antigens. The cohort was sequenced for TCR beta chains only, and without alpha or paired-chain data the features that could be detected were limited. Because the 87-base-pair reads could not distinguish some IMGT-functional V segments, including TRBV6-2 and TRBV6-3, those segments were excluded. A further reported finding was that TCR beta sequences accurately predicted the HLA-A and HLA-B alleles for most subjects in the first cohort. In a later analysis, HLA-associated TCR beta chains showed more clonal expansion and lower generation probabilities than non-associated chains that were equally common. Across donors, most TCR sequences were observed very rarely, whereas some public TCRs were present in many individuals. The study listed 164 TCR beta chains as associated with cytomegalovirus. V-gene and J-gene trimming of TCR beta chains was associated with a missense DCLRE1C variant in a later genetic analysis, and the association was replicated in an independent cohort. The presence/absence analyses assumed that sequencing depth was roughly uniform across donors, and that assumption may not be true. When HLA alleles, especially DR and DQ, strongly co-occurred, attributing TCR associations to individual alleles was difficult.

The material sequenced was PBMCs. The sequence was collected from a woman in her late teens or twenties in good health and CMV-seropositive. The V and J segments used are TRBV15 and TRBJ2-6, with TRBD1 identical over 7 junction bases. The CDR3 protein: CATSSRGSGANVLTF. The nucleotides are TGTGCCACCAGCTCCAGGGGGTCTGGGGCCAACGTCCTGACTTTC.